Described below is a single T cell receptor beta chain sequence and its context. This clonotype was recorded many times. Its antigen is unknown. Base qualities are not provided; no much larger clone lies one nucleotide away. The sample belongs to a study of low-dose radiotherapy and immunotherapy resistance in tumors (dated by TCRdb to 2022 to 2024). Notes on the research overall: In Cohort 1, 0.5 Gy per fraction was delivered every 2 weeks, and a total PTV dose of 6.5 Gy was prescribed. Patients in Cohort 2 were given 1 Gy per fraction every two weeks, for a total of 13 Gy across 26 weeks. Nivolumab and ipilimumab were both given intravenously, with nivolumab at a 240 mg flat dose every two weeks and ipilimumab at 1 mg/kg every six weeks. Every two weeks, patients got intravenous cyclophosphamide at 200 mg/m2, given one day ahead of each radiation and immunotherapy administration. Patients took aspirin 300 mg orally once daily for four cycles, starting on cycle 1 day 1. Trial participants were not randomized into treatment groups. Eight patients were included in the translational analysis: three from the first dose cohort and the first five from the second dose cohort.

What this sample's time point label stands for: after trial treatment. The treatment or condition label on this specimen signifies: LDRT plus nivolumab, ipilimumab, low-dose cyclophosphamide and aspirin (RACIN trial). The donors took part in RACIN, a single-arm, phase I, dose-escalation trial that combined nivolumab, ipilimumab, aspirin, low-dose cyclophosphamide and low-dose radiotherapy. Patients with advanced, TIL-negative solid tumors were considered eligible. Sequencing was performed on an Illumina HiSeq 2500. First-strand cDNA was synthesized with Superscript III and a set of TRAV- and TRBV-specific primers, covering both TCRalpha and TCRbeta chains. TCRs were amplified with Phusion for approximately 20 PCR cycles using a constant-region primer together with the adapter attached to the V primers. Isolated mRNA was amplified with the MessageAmp II aRNA Amplification Kit, using an approximately 16-hour in vitro transcription at 37°C. The Dynabeads mRNA DIRECT Purification Kit was used to isolate the mRNA for TCR sequencing. Indexed Illumina adapters were added in a second Phusion PCR of 20 to 30 cycles, after which AMPure XP beads were used to purify the products. In the authors' own workflow: Custom Perl scripts were used to pool TCR sequences that encoded the same protein, to remove out-of-frame sequences, and to calculate the abundance of each clonotype. Any TCR sequence supported by only a single read was excluded from analysis. Shannon entropy, Gini index, clonality, richness, and the frequency of TCRs shared between repertoires were included as repertoire metrics. The public sequencing data were trimmed at Q25 with fastp and processed into clonotypes with MiXCR by TCRdb, which kept only in-frame beta chains. Each CDR3 protein gets just one entry, which takes the most common genes and DNA from the rows behind it. These V and J calls are TCRdb output, not the study's own analysis. Recorded for this sample are approximately 42,000 distinct CDR3 sequences; 20% to 30% of them occurred a single time. Together, the top ten hold 10% of the sample.

There are 12 amino acids in the CDR3, from cysteine to phenylalanine inclusive. Only the CDR3 part of the read is kept: 36 bases, read in frame from the first base. A distance of 14 bases separates the germline ends of V and J, which lose 8 bases and 6 bases respectively. CDR1 and CDR2, per the germline V gene, are MDHEN and SYDVKM. The origin of this receptor is a male donor with prostate cancer. The V gene is TRBV28 and the J gene is TRBJ2-7, with a tentative D gene TRBD2 over 6 matching bases. The specimen comprised PBMCs, sampled after low-dose radiotherapy plus immunotherapy. Read as DNA, the sequence is TGTGCCAGCGCCCTGCGGGGCTCCGAGCAGTACTTC. This codes for CASALRGSEQYF.